Given below is one T cell receptor beta chain in context. Its antigen is unknown. Indicated treatment: approximately 9-day PBMC culture with coronavirus spike peptide pools or control peptides (ViraFEST assay). Isolation of CD4+ T cells by negative selection took place after approximately ten days of culture. These data belong to a study of vaccination and CD4 T cells after COVID-19. Overall study context: Median time from second vaccine dose to sampling was 60 to 80 days (14 to 241).

The Oncomine TCR Beta short-read assay was what sequenced the DNA obtained from cultured CD4+ T cells. TCRdb used MiXCR to reprocess the PCR reads, holding one entry per CDR3 protein. The data hold approximately 20,000 distinct CDR3 sequences, with about 51% observed a single time. V was pared by 0 bases and J by 5 bases, with 11 bases between. Germline V gene data show CDR1 as LGHNA and CDR2 as YSLEER. The CDR3 has 15 residues. The receptor's source is a human donor who had recovered from COVID-19. The V and J genes are TRBV4-3 and TRBJ1-5, with D perhaps TRBD1 (5 bases). Material: CD4+ T cells from blood, cultured in vitro. The chain's CDR3 is CASSQEIDSYQPQHF. CDR3 DNA: TGCGCCAGCAGCCAAGAGATAGACAGCTATCAGCCCCAGCATTTT.